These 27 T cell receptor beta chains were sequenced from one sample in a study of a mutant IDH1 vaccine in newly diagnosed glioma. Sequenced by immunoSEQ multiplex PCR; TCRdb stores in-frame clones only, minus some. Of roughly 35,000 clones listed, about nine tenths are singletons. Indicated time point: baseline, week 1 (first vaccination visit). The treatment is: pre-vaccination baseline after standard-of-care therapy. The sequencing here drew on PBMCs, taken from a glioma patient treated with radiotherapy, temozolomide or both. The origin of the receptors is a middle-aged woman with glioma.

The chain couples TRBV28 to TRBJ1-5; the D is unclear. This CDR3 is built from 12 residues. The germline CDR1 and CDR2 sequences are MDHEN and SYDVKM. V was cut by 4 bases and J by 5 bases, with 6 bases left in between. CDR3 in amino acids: CASSSVYQPQHF. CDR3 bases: TGTGCCAGCAGTTCTGTTTATCAGCCCCAGCATTTT.

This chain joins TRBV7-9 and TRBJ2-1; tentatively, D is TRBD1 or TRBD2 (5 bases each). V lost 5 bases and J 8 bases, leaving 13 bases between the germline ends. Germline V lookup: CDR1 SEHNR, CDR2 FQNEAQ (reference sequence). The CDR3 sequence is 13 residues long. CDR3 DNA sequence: TGTGCCAGCAGCGGACACTTGGACTATGAGCAGTTCTTC. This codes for CASSGHLDYEQFF.

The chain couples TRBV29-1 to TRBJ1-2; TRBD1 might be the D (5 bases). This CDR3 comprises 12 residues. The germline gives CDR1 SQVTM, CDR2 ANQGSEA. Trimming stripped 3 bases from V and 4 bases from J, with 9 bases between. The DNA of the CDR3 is TGCAGCGTTGATAGCAGGGTCTATGGCTACACCTTC. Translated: CSVDSRVYGYTF.

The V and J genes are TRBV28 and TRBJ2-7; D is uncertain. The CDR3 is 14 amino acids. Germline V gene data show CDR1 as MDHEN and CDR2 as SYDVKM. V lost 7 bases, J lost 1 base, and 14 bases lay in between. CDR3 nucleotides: TGTGCCAGCACCATAAACCTAGAGTCCTACGAGCAGTACTTC. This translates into CASTINLESYEQYF.

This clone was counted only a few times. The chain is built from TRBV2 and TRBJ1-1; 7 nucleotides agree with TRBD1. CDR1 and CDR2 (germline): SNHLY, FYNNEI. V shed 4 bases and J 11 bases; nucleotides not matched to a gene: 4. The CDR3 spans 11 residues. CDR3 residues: CASSVQGGAFF. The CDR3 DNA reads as TGTGCCAGCAGTGTTCAGGGGGGGGCTTTCTTT. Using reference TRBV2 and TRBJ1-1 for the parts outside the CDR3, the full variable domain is EPEVTQTPSHQVTQMGQEVILRCVPISNHLYFYWYRQILGQKVEFLVSFYNNEISEKSEIFDDQFSVERPDGSNFTLKIRSTKLEDSAMYFCASSVQGGAFFGQGTRLTVV.

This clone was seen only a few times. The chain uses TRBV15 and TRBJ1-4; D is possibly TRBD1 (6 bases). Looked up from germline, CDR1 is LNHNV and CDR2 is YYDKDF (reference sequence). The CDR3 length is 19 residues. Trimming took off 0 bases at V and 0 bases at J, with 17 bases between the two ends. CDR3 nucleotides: TGTGCCACCAGCAGAGATGTGACCCATCGACAGGCAACTAATGAAAAACTGTTTTTT. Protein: CATSRDVTHRQATNEKLFF.

CDR3 sequence: CAISDGLYGYTF. As DNA, the CDR3 is TGTGCCATCAGTGACGGACTTTATGGCTACACCTTC. This chain joins TRBV10-3 and TRBJ1-2; D unresolved. The CDR3 has 12 residues. Germline V gives CDR1 ENHRY, CDR2 SYGVKD. Trimming stripped 3 bases from V and 5 bases from J, with 7 bases between.

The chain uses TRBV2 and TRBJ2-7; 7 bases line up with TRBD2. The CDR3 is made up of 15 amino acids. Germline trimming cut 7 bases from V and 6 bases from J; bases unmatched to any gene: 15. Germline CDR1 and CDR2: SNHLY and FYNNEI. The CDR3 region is CASTPPGLERLEQYF. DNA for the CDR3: TGTGCCAGCACCCCCCCCGGACTAGAAAGGCTCGAGCAGTACTTC. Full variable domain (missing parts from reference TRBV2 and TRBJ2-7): EPEVTQTPSHQVTQMGQEVILRCVPISNHLYFYWYRQILGQKVEFLVSFYNNEISEKSEIFDDQFSVERPDGSNFTLKIRSTKLEDSAMYFCASTPPGLERLEQYFGPGTRLTVT.

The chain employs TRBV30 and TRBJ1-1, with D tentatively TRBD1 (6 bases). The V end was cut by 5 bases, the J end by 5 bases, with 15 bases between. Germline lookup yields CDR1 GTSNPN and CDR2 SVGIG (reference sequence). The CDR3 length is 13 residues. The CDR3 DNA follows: TGTGCCTGGTCGGTGGGGGCTGGGACTGAAGCTTTCTTT. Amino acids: CAWSVGAGTEAFF.

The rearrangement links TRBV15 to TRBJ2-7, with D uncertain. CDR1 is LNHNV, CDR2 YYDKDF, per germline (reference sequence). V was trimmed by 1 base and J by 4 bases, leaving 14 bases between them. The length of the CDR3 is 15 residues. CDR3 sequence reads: CATSRAPTTGYEQYF. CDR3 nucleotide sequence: TGTGCCACCAGCAGAGCTCCTACTACGGGTTACGAGCAGTACTTC.

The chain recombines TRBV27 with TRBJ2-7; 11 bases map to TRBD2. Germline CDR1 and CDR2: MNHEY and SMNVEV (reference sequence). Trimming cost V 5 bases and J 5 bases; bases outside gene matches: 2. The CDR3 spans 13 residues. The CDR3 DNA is TGTGCCAGCAGTGGACTAGCGGGTGACGAGCAGTACTTC. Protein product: CASSGLAGDEQYF.

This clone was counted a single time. CDR3 sequence (DNA): TGTGCCAGCAGCTTCGGGAGGGGGTACCAAGAGACCCAGTACTTC. This codes for CASSFGRGYQETQYF. This chain links TRBV7-9 with TRBJ2-5; 8 bases map to TRBD2. Germline CDR1 is SEHNR and CDR2 is FQNEAQ (reference sequence). This CDR3 is 15 amino acids long. V shed 3 bases, J shed 0 bases, and the junction held 3 bases outside the gene matches.

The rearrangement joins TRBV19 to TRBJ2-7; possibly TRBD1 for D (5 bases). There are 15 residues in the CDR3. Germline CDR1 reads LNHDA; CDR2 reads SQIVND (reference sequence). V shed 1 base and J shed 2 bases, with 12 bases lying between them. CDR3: CASSIGKTATYEQYF. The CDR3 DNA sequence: TGTGCCAGTAGTATAGGAAAGACAGCGACCTACGAGCAGTACTTC.

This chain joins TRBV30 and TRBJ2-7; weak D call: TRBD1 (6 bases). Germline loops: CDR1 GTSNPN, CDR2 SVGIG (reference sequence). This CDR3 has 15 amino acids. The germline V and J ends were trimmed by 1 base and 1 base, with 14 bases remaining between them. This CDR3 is CAWSGRGDKSYEQYF. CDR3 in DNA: TGTGCCTGGAGTGGACGAGGGGACAAGTCCTACGAGCAGTACTTC. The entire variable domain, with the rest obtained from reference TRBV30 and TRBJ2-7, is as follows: SQTIHQWPATLVQPVGSPLSLECTVEGTSNPNLYWYRQAAGRGLQLLFYSVGIGQISSEVPQNLSASRPQDRQFILSSKKLLLSDSGFYLCAWSGRGDKSYEQYFGPGTRLTVT.

The CDR3, as DNA: TGTGCCAGCAGCTTAGTAGGGGGAGGAAAAAACATTCAGTACTTC. Protein sequence: CASSLVGGGKNIQYF. The rearrangement joins TRBV7-9 to TRBJ2-4; possibly TRBD1 or TRBD2 for D (6 bases each). This CDR3 is built from 15 residues. The ends were cut back, 1 base at V and 4 bases at J, with 11 bases in the middle. CDR1 and CDR2 (germline): SEHNR, FQNEAQ (reference sequence).

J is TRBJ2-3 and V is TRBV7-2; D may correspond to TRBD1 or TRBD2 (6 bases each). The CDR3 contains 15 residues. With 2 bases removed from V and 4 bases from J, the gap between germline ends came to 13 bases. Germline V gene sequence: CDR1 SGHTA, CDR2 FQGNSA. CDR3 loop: CASSLSSRGADTQYF. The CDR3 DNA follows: TGTGCCAGCAGCTTATCCTCTAGGGGGGCAGATACGCAGTATTTT.

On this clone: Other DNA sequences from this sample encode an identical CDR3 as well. The CDR3 DNA sequence: TGCGCCAGCAGCCTAGGTTCAACCTACGAGCAGTACTTC. This sequence encodes CASSLGSTYEQYF. This rearrangement joins TRBV5-1 to TRBJ2-7; D is undetermined. This CDR3 comprises 13 residues. CDR1 is SGHRS, CDR2 YFSETQ, per germline. Trimming took off 4 bases at V and 2 bases at J, with 10 bases between the two ends.

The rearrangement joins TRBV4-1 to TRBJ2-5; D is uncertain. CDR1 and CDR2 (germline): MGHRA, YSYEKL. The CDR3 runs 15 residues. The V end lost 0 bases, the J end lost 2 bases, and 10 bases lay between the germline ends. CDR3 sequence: CASSQDALRQETQYF. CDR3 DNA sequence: TGCGCCAGCAGCCAAGATGCGCTGAGACAAGAGACCCAGTACTTC.

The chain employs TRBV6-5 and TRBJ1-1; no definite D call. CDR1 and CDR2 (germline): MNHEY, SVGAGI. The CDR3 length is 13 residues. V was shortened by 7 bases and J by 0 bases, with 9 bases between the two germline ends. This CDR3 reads CASNDIMNTEAFF. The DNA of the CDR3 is TGTGCCAGCAACGATATTATGAACACTGAAGCTTTCTTT.

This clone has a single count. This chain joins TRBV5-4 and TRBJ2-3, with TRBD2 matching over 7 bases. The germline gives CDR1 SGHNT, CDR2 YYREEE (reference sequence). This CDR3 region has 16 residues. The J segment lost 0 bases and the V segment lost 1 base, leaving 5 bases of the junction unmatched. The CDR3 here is CASSLRTRESTDTQYF. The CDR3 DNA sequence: TGTGCCAGCAGCTTGAGGACGCGGGAGAGCACAGATACGCAGTATTTT. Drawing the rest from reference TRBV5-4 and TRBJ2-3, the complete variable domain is ETGVTQSPTHLIKTRGQQVTLRCSSQSGHNTVSWYQQALGQGPQFIFQYYREEENGRGNFPPRFSGLQFPNYSSELNVNALELDDSALYLCASSLRTRESTDTQYFGPGTRLTVL.

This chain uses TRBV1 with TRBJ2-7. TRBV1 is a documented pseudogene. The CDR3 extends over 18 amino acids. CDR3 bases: TGCACCAGCAGCCAAGATGAGGGGCTAGCAGGGCCGAGTTACGAGCAGTACTTC. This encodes CTSSQDEGLAGPSYEQYF.

The CDR3 DNA follows: TGTGCCAGCAGCCGACAGTCCATGAACACTGAAGCTTTCTTT. Translated, it gives CASSRQSMNTEAFF. The J gene is TRBJ1-1, the V gene TRBV13; a weak D match, TRBD1 (5 bases). Trimming pared 5 bases from V and 0 bases from J, leaving 10 bases between. Germline lookup yields CDR1 PRHDT and CDR2 FYEKMQ (reference sequence). The CDR3 spans 14 residues. The variable domain in full, completed from reference TRBV13 and TRBJ1-1, reads AAGVIQSPRHLIKEKRETATLKCYPIPRHDTVYWYQQGPGQDPQFLISFYEKMQSDKGSIPDRFSAQQFSDYHSELNMSSLELGDSALYFCASSRQSMNTEAFFGQGTRLTVV.

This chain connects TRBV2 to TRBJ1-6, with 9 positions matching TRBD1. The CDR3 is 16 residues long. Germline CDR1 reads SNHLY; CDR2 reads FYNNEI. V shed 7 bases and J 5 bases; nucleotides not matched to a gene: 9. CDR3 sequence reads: CASTTDRGANNSPLHF. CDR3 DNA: TGTGCCAGCACTACCGACAGGGGGGCTAATAATTCACCCCTCCACTTT.

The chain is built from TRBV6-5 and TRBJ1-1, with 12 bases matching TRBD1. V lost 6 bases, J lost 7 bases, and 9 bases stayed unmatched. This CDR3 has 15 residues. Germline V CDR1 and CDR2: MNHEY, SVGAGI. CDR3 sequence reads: CASSPFGTGGGEAFF. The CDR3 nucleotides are TGTGCCAGCAGCCCCTTCGGGACAGGGGGCGGTGAAGCTTTCTTT.

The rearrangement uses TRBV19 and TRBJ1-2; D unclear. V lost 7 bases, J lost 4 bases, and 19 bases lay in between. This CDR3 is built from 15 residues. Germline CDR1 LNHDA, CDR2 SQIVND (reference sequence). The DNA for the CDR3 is TGTGCCAGTAAATCCCAGACAAGAGGATTCTATGGCTACACCTTC. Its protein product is CASKSQTRGFYGYTF.

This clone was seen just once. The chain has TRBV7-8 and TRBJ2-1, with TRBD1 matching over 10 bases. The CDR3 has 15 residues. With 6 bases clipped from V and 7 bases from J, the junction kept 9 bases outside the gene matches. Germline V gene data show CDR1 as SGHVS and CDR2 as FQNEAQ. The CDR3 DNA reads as TGTGCCAGCAGATATGACAGGGGGCGCATGAATGAGCAGTTCTTC. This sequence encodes CASRYDRGRMNEQFF.

CDR3 region: CASRRTGHSGELFF. The CDR3 nucleotides are TGTGCCAGCAGACGGACAGGGCACTCCGGGGAGCTGTTTTTT. The chain uses TRBV6-5 and TRBJ2-2; TRBD1 matches 8 bases. V was pared by 6 bases and J by 6 bases, with 6 bases of the junction left unmatched. The germline V gene has CDR1 MNHEY and CDR2 SVGAGI. This CDR3 region has 14 residues.